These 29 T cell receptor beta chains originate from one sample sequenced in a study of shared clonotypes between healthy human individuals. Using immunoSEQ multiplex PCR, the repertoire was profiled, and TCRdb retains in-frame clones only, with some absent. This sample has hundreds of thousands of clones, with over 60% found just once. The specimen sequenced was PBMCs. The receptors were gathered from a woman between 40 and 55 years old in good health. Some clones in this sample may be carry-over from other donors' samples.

CDR3 nucleotides: TGTGCCTGGAGAGCGTCTAGTTACACGCACAATGAGCAGTTCTTC. Protein: CAWRASSYTHNEQFF. The rearrangement joins TRBV30 to TRBJ2-1; D gene uncertain. The CDR3 sequence is 15 residues long. Trimming shortened V by 3 bases and J by 5 bases, and 17 bases separated the two germline ends. Germline V gives CDR1 GTSNPN, CDR2 SVGIG (reference sequence).

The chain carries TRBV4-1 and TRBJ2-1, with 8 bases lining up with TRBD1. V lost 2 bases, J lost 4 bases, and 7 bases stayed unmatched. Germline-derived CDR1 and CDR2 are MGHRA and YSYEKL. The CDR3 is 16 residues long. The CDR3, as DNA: TGCGCCAGCAGCCAAACCCGACAGGGGAGATACAATGAGCAGTTCTTC. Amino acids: CASSQTRQGRYNEQFF.

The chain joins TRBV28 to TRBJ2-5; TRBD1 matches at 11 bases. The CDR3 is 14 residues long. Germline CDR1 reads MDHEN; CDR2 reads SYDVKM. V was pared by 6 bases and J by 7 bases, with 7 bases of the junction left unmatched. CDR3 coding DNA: TGTGCCAGCAGGGGGGACAGGGGGTTTTGGACCCAGTACTTC. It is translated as CASRGDRGFWTQYF. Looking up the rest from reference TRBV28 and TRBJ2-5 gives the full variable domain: DVKVTQSSRYLVKRTGEKVFLECVQDMDHENMFWYRQDPGLGLRLIYFSYDVKMKEKGDIPEGYSVSREKKERFSLILESASTNQTSMYLCASRGDRGFWTQYFGPGTRLLVL.

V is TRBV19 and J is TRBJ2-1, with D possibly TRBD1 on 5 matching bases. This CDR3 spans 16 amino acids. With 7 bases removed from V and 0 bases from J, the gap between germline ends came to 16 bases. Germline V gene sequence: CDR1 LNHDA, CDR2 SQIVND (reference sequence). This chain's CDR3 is CASKADSELSYNEQFF. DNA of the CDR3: TGTGCCAGTAAAGCCGACAGCGAACTCTCCTACAATGAGCAGTTCTTC.

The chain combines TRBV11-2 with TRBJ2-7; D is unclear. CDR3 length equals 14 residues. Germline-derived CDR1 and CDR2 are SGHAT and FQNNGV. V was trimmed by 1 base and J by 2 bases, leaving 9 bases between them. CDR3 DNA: TGTGCCAGCAGCTTAGCCGGGTCTCCCTACGAGCAGTACTTC. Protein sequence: CASSLAGSPYEQYF. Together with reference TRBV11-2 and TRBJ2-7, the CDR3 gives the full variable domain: EAGVAQSPRYKIIEKRQSVAFWCNPISGHATLYWYQQILGQGPKLLIQFQNNGVVDDSQLPKDRFSAERLKGVDSTLKIQPAKLEDSAVYLCASSLAGSPYEQYFGPGTRLTVT.

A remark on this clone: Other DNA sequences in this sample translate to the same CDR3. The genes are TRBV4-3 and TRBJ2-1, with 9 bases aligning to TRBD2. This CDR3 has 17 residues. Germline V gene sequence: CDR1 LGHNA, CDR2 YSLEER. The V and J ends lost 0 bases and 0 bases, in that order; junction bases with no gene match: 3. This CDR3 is CASSQDLSGSSYNEQFF. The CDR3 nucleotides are TGCGCCAGCAGCCAAGATCTTAGCGGGAGCTCCTACAATGAGCAGTTCTTC.

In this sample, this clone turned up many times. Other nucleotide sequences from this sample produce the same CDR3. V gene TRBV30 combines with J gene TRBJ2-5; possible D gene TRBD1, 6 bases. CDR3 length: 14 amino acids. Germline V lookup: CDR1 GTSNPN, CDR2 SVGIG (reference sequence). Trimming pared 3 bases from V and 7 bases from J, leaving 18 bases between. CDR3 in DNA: TGTGCCTGGAGGACGTCGGGACAAAGGCTGACCCAGTACTTC. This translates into CAWRTSGQRLTQYF.

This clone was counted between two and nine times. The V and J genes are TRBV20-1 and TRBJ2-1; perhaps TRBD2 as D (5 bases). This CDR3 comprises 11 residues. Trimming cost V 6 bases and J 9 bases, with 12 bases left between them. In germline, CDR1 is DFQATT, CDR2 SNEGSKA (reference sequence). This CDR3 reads CSAKLRGEQFF. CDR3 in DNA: TGCAGTGCCAAACTTCGGGGTGAGCAGTTCTTC.

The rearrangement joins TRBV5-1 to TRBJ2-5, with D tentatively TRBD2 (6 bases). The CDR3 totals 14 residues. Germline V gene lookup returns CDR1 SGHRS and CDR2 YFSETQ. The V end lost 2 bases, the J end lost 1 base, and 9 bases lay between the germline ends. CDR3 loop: CASSLPSAQETQYF. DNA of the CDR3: TGCGCCAGCAGCTTACCTAGCGCCCAAGAGACCCAGTACTTC.

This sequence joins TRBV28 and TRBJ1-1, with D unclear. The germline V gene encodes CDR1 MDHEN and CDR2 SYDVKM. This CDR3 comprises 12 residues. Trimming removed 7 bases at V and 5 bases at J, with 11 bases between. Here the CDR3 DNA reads TGTGCCAGCACGTCCCCGTTAACTGAAGCTTTCTTT. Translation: CASTSPLTEAFF.

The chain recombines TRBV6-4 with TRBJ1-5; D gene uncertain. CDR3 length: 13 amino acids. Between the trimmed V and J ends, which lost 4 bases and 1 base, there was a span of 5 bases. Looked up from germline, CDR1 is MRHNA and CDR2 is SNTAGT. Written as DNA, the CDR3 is TGTGCCAGCAGTGCACGGAGCAATCAGCCCCAGCATTTT. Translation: CASSARSNQPQHF.

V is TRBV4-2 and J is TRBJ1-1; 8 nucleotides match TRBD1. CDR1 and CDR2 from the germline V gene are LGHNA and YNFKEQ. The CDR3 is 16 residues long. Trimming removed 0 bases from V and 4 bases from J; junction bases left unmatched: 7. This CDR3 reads CASSQDAQGGVTEAFF. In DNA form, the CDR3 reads TGTGCCAGCAGCCAAGATGCACAGGGGGGGGTCACTGAAGCTTTCTTT.

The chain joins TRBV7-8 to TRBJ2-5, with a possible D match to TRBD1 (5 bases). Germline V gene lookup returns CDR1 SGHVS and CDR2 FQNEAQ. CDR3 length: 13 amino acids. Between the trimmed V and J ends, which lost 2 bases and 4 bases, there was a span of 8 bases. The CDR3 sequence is CASSLTGGETQYF. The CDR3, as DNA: TGTGCCAGCAGCTTAACAGGCGGAGAGACCCAGTACTTC. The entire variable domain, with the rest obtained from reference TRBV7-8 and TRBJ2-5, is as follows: GAGVSQSPRYKVAKRGQDVALRCDPISGHVSLFWYQQALGQGPEFLTYFQNEAQLDKSGLPSDRFFAERPEGSVSTLKIQRTQQEDSAVYLCASSLTGGETQYFGPGTRLLVL.

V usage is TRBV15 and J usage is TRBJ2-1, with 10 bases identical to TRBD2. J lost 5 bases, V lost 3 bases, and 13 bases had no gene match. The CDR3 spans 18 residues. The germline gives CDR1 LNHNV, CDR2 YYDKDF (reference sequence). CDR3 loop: CATSRGGAGGPGHNEQFF. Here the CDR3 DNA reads TGTGCCACCAGCAGGGGAGGAGCGGGAGGGCCCGGCCACAATGAGCAGTTCTTC.

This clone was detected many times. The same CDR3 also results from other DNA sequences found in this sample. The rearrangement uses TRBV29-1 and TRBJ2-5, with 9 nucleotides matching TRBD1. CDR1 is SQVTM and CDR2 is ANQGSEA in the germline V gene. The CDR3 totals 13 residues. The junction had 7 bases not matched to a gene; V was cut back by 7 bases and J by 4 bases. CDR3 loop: CSGRDRVSETQYF. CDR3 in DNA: TGCAGCGGCCGGGACAGGGTATCAGAGACCCAGTACTTC.

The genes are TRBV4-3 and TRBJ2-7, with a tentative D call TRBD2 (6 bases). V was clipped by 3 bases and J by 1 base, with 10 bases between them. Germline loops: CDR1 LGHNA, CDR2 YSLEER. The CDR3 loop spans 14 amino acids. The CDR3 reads CASSQGLVSYEQYF. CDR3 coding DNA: TGCGCCAGCAGCCAGGGACTTGTTTCCTACGAGCAGTACTTC.

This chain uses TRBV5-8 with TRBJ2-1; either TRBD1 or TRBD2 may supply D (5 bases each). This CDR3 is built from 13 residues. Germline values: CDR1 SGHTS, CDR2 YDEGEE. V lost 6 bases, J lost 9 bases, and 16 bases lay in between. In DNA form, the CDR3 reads TGTGCCAGCACCCTCCCTGTAGGGACTGAGCAGTTCTTC. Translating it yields CASTLPVGTEQFF.

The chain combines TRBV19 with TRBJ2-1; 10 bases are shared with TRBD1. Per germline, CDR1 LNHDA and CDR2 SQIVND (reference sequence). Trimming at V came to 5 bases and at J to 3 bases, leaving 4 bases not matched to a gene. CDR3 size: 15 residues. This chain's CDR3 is CASSPTGGSYNEQFF. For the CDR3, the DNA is TGTGCCAGTAGTCCGACAGGGGGCAGCTACAATGAGCAGTTCTTC.

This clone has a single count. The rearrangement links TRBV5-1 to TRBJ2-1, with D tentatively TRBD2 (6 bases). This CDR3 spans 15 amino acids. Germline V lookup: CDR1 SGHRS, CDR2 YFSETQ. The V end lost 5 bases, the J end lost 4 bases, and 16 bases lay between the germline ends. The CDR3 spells CASSSQDGRYNEQFF. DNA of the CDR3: TGCGCCAGCAGTTCCCAGGACGGGAGATACAATGAGCAGTTCTTC.

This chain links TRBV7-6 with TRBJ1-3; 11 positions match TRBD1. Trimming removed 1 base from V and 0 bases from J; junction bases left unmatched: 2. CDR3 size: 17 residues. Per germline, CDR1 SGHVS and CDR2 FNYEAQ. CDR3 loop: CASSLGGTGGSGNTIYF. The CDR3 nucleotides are TGTGCCAGCAGCTTAGGTGGGACAGGGGGCTCTGGAAACACCATATATTTT.

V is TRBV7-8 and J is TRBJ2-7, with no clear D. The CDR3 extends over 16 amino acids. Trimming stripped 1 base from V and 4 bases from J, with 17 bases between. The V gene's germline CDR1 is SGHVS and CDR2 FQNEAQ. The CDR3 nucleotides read TGTGCCAGCAGCTTAGGAACTGTGGTAGCCGGTTACGAGCAGTACTTC. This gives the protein CASSLGTVVAGYEQYF.

The CDR3 reads CASSNWIYNEQFF. In DNA form, the CDR3 reads TGTGCCAGTAGCAACTGGATCTACAATGAGCAGTTCTTC. The rearrangement joins TRBV19 to TRBJ2-1; D is unresolved. CDR3 size: 13 residues. V lost 6 bases to trimming and J lost 3 bases, with 9 bases between them. Germline V lookup: CDR1 LNHDA, CDR2 SQIVND (reference sequence).

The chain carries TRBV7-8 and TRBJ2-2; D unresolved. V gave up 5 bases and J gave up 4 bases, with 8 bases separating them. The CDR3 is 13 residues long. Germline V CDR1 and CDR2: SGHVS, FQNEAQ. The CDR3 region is CASSETRTGELFF. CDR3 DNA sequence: TGTGCCAGCAGCGAGACGCGCACCGGGGAGCTGTTTTTT.

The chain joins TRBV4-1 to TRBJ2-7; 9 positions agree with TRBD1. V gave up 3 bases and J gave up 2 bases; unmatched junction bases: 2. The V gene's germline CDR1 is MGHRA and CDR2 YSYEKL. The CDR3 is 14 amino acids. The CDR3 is CASSQDRGPYEQYF. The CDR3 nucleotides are TGCGCCAGCAGCCAGGACAGGGGCCCCTACGAGCAGTACTTC.

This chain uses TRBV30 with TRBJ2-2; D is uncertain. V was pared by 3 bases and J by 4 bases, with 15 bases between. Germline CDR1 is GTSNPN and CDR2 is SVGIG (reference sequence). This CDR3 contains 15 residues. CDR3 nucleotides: TGTGCCTGGAGGGCAGCGCCCCTAAGCACCGGGGAGCTGTTTTTT. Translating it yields CAWRAAPLSTGELFF.

CDR3 sequence: CASSSITGTEAFF. The CDR3 coding sequence is TGTGCCAGCAGCTCTATTACGGGCACTGAAGCTTTCTTT. The genes are TRBV5-6 and TRBJ1-1, with unresolved D. The CDR3 is 13 amino acids. V shed 3 bases and J shed 4 bases, with 10 bases lying between them. The germline gives CDR1 SGHDT, CDR2 YYEEEE.

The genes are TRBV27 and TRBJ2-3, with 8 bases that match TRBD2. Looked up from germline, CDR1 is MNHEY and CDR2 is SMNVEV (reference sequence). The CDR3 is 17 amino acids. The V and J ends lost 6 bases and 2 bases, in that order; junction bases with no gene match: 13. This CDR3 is CASSLRGGSGTTDTQYF. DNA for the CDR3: TGTGCCAGCAGCCTTCGGGGGGGTAGCGGGACCACAGATACGCAGTATTTT.

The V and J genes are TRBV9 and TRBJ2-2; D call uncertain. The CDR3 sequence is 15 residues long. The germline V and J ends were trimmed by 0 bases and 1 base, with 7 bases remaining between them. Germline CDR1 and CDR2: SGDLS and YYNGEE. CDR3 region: CASSVGQRNTGELFF. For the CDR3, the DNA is TGTGCCAGCAGCGTAGGACAAAGGAACACCGGGGAGCTGTTTTTT.

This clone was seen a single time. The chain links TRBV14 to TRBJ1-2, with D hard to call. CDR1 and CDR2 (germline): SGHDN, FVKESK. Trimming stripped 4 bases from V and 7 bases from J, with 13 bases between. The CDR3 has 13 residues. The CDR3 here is CASSLASGLGYTF. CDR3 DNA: TGTGCCAGCAGCCTAGCCTCGGGCCTTGGCTACACCTTC. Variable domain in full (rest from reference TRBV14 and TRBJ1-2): EAGVTQFPSHSVIEKGQTVTLRCDPISGHDNLYWYRRVMGKEIKFLLHFVKESKQDESGMPNNRFLAERTGGTYSTLKVQPAELEDSGVYFCASSLASGLGYTFGSGTRLTVV.